One and the same sample provided the 18 T cell receptor beta chains below, sequenced in a study of cytomegalovirus exposure and HLA in healthy donors. Researchers ran the PCR with 60 Vbeta and 13 Jbeta primers. Produced via immunoSEQ multiplex PCR; TCRdb's table is partial and in-frame only. The profile shows 140,000 to 150,000 clones, roughly 80% of them singletons. Sequenced: PBMCs. The receptors derive from a woman aged 25 to 39 in good health and CMV-seronegative.

The chain carries TRBV15 and TRBJ2-2; D possibly corresponds to TRBD2 (5 bases). CDR3 size: 16 residues. Germline values: CDR1 LNHNV, CDR2 YYDKDF (reference sequence). V lost 4 bases and J lost 1, with 13 bases in between. CDR3 nucleotides: TGTGCCACCAGCAACCCACGACGGGGGAACACCGGGGAGCTGTTTTTT. This codes for CATSNPRRGNTGELFF. Drawing the rest from reference TRBV15 and TRBJ2-2, the complete variable domain is DAMVIQNPRYQVTQFGKPVTLSCSQTLNHNVMYWYQQKSSQAPKLLFHYYDKDFNNEADTPDNFQSRRPNTSFCFLDIRSPGLGDTAMYLCATSNPRRGNTGELFFGEGSRLTVL.

This clone was detected only once. This rearrangement joins TRBV19 to TRBJ2-7, with 9 bases matching TRBD2. Germline trimming cut 3 bases from V and 4 bases from J; bases unmatched to any gene: 7. The CDR3 spans 15 residues. CDR1 is LNHDA and CDR2 is SQIVND in the germline V gene (reference sequence). CDR3 nucleotides: TGTGCCAGTAGTATGAGGGCTAGCGGGGTATACGAGCAGTACTTC. Translation: CASSMRASGVYEQYF.

This chain links TRBV5-1 with TRBJ2-1; maybe TRBD1 (6 bases). Trimming removed 4 bases at V and 8 bases at J, with 13 bases between. Germline assignment: CDR1 SGHRS and CDR2 YFSETQ. The CDR3 length is 13 residues. CDR3 sequence (DNA): TGCGCCAGCAGCCCAGGGACATCCTATGAGCAGTTCTTC. Translation gives CASSPGTSYEQFF.

The chain couples TRBV6-4 to TRBJ2-1, with 10 bases fitting TRBD2. This CDR3 contains 14 residues. CDR1 and CDR2 (germline): MRHNA, SNTAGT. The trim removed 3 bases at V and 5 bases at J, leaving 1 base unmatched. For the CDR3, the DNA is TGTGCCAGCAGTGAACTAGCGGGAAACAATGAGCAGTTCTTC. It specifies CASSELAGNNEQFF.

This clone has just one count. The V gene is TRBV25-1, the J gene TRBJ2-5, with 12 positions matching TRBD2. V trimming: 8 bases; J trimming: 5 bases; junction bases outside the gene matches: 6. The CDR3 runs to 14 residues. The germline V gene has CDR1 MGHDK and CDR2 SYGVNS. CDR3 DNA sequence: TGTGCCAGCGCTAGCGGGGGGGCTCGGGAGACCCAGTACTTC. Translating it yields CASASGGARETQYF.

The chain recombines TRBV11-2 with TRBJ2-3, with D possibly TRBD1 on 6 matching bases. Trimming stripped 0 bases from V and 3 bases from J, with 10 bases between. The CDR3 has 15 amino acids. Germline CDR1 and CDR2: SGHAT and FQNNGV. The CDR3 region is CASSLEGTRTDTQYF. CDR3 nucleotides: TGTGCCAGCAGCTTAGAGGGGACAAGGACAGATACGCAGTATTTT.

This rearrangement joins TRBV29-1 to TRBJ2-1, with 9 bases that match TRBD1. CDR3 length: 12 amino acids. V lost 1 base, J lost 8 bases, and 0 bases stayed unmatched. Germline CDR1 and CDR2: SQVTM and ANQGSEA. DNA for the CDR3: TGCAGCGTTGAAGGGGACAGGGATGAGCAGTTCTTC. This codes for CSVEGDRDEQFF.

This chain uses TRBV5-1 with TRBJ2-5; TRBD2 agrees at 7 bases. The end of the DNA fits TRBJ2-7 better, so the J call may be wrong. Looked up from germline, CDR1 is SGHRS and CDR2 is YFSETQ. There are 14 residues in the CDR3. The CDR3 nucleotides read TGCGCCAGCAGCCCGGGAGGCAGAGTATACGAGCAGTACTTC. It is translated as CASSPGGRVYEQYF.

V is TRBV5-6 and J is TRBJ1-2; 7 bases are shared with TRBD1. The CDR3 consists of 16 residues. Germline V CDR1 and CDR2: SGHDT, YYEEEE. The trim removed 3 bases at V and 1 base at J, leaving 9 bases unmatched. The CDR3 sequence: CASSWRTGGYNYGYTF. The CDR3 DNA sequence: TGTGCCAGCAGCTGGAGGACAGGCGGGTATAACTATGGCTACACCTTC.

The rearrangement links TRBV18 to TRBJ2-3, with 10 bases that match TRBD1. V shed 0 bases and J 4 bases; nucleotides not matched to a gene: 4. The germline gives CDR1 KGHSH, CDR2 LQKENI. The CDR3 consists of 16 residues. CDR3: CASSPPTGQGADTQYF. CDR3 in DNA: TGTGCCAGCTCACCACCTACAGGACAGGGGGCAGATACGCAGTATTTT. Looking up the rest from reference TRBV18 and TRBJ2-3 gives the full variable domain: NAGVMQNPRHLVRRRGQEARLRCSPMKGHSHVYWYRQLPEEGLKFMVYLQKENIIDESGMPKERFSAEFPKEGPSILRIQQVVRGDSAAYFCASSPPTGQGADTQYFGPGTRLTVL.

This clone has only a few counts. The chain has TRBV19 and TRBJ2-5; 8 bases are shared with TRBD1. The CDR3 contains 14 residues. Germline assignment: CDR1 LNHDA and CDR2 SQIVND (reference sequence). V dropped 5 bases and J dropped 5; count of bases not matched to a gene: 7. The CDR3 sequence: CASSFDRGGETQYF. CDR3 DNA: TGTGCCAGTAGTTTTGACAGGGGAGGCGAGACCCAGTACTTC.

This clone came up a few times. The chain recombines TRBV4-1 with TRBJ1-5, with no clear D. The CDR3 spans 14 residues. Germline V CDR1 and CDR2: MGHRA, YSYEKL. Trimming took 0 bases from V and 8 from J, leaving 11 bases between them. CDR3 bases: TGCGCCAGCAGCCAAGAGAATACCCGCGAGCCCCAGCATTTT. This translates into CASSQENTREPQHF.

V is TRBV15 and J is TRBJ2-2, with TRBD2 matching 11 bases. The germline V gene encodes CDR1 LNHNV and CDR2 YYDKDF (reference sequence). After removal of 8 bases from V and 5 bases from J, the junction contained 4 bases not matched to a gene. The CDR3 runs to 14 residues. CDR3 sequence: CATLAGGGTGELFF. CDR3 sequence (DNA): TGTGCCACCTTAGCGGGGGGGGGTACCGGGGAGCTGTTTTTT.

This clone was detected a few times. The J gene is TRBJ2-6, the V gene TRBV5-6; 7 bases line up with TRBD2. J gave up 0 bases and V 4 bases, and 7 bases lay outside the gene matches. The CDR3 covers 17 residues. Germline CDR1 is SGHDT and CDR2 is YYEEEE. CDR3 coding DNA: TGTGCCAGCAGCGTACTAGCGCTTCACTCTGGGGCCAACGTCCTGACTTTC. Protein product: CASSVLALHSGANVLTF.

The V gene is TRBV4-2, the J gene TRBJ2-3, with TRBD2 matching 10 bases. Germline trimming cut 0 bases from V and 1 base from J; bases unmatched to any gene: 4. The CDR3 contains 17 residues. The germline V gene encodes CDR1 LGHNA and CDR2 YNFKEQ. The CDR3 bases are TGTGCCAGCAGCCAAGATCTAGCGGGGGTGGGCACAGATACGCAGTATTTT. This sequence encodes CASSQDLAGVGTDTQYF.

This chain connects TRBV2 to TRBJ1-2; 11 nucleotides align to TRBD1. From germline, CDR1 is SNHLY and CDR2 FYNNEI. The CDR3 has 14 residues. V was clipped by 6 bases and J by 2 bases; unmatched bases: 2. The CDR3: CASRRDRGNYGYTF. The DNA for the CDR3 is TGTGCCAGCAGGAGGGACAGGGGGAACTATGGCTACACCTTC.

The chain recombines TRBV9 with TRBJ1-2; possible D gene TRBD1, 6 bases. The V and J ends lost 0 bases and 4 bases respectively, with 13 bases between them. CDR1 and CDR2 from the germline V gene are SGDLS and YYNGEE. CDR3 size: 15 residues. Here the CDR3 DNA reads TGTGCCAGCAGCGTAGACGGGGGGCTCGGCTATGGCTACACCTTC. Amino acid sequence: CASSVDGGLGYGYTF.

The chain joins TRBV5-1 to TRBJ1-2; TRBD1 matches at 7 bases. Germline V gives CDR1 SGHRS, CDR2 YFSETQ. Germline trimming cut 0 bases from V and 0 bases from J; bases unmatched to any gene: 8. This CDR3 has 17 residues. The CDR3 loop reads CASSLVGGPYANYGYTF. The CDR3 nucleotides read TGCGCCAGCAGCTTGGTAGGGGGCCCTTACGCTAACTATGGCTACACCTTC.